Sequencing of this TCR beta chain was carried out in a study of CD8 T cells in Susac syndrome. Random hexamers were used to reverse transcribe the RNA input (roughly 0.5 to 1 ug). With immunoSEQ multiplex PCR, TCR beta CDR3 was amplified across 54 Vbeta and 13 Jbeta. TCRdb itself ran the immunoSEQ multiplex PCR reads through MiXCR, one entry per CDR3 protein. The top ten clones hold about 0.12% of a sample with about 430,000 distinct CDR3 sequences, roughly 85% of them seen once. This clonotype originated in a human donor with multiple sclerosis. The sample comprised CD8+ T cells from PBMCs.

The CDR3 nucleotides read TGTGCCAGCAGTGGATACAGCGATAGCAATCAGCCCCAGCATTTT. Its protein is CASSGYSDSNQPQHF. The rearrangement joins TRBV27 to TRBJ1-5; no definite D call. V was pared by 5 bases and J by 0 bases, with 11 bases between. The CDR3 consists of 15 residues. CDR1 is MNHEY, CDR2 SMNVEV, per germline (reference sequence).